This TCR beta chain was sequenced during a study of blood T cell repertoires in COVID-19. Germline V lookup: CDR1 MNHEY, CDR2 SVGAGI. The CDR3 runs to 15 residues. V dropped 6 bases and J dropped 6; count of bases not matched to a gene: 8. Produced via immunoSEQ multiplex PCR; TCRdb's table is partial and in-frame only. The table shows more than 60,000 clones, with approximately 80% occurring only once. Sequenced material: peripheral blood. This clonotype originated in a man in his forties or fifties with COVID-19, enrolled during active disease. This chain uses TRBV6-5 with TRBJ2-1, with 10 nucleotides matching TRBD1. The CDR3 DNA reads TGTGCCAGCAGGGGCGGGACAGGGGTAACCAATGAGCAGTTCTTC. Translated, it gives CASRGGTGVTNEQFF.